Each of the 27 T cell receptor beta chains below was sequenced from the same sample in a study of CD8 T cells in ankylosing spondylitis. From the 5' RACE reads, TCRdb called clonotypes with MiXCR, one entry per CDR3 protein. The data contain some 240,000 distinct CDR3 sequences, 7.5% to 9% of them singletons. The source material was blood, either unsorted or a sorted T cell fraction (not recorded which). All receptors come from a male donor with ankylosing spondylitis or in good health (not recorded which).

CDR3 amino acids: CSANRLVRGYNEQFF. The CDR3 coding sequence is TGCAGTGCAAATCGTCTAGTGAGGGGGTACAATGAGCAGTTCTTC. The chain carries TRBV20-1 and TRBJ2-1, with D tentatively TRBD1 (6 bases). Germline CDR1 and CDR2: DFQATT and SNEGSKA (reference sequence). V was trimmed by 6 bases and J by 4 bases, leaving 19 bases between them. The length of the CDR3 is 15 residues.

This chain links TRBV5-1 with TRBJ1-2, with 9 bases aligning to TRBD1. V shed 0 bases and J 8 bases; nucleotides not matched to a gene: 5. CDR1 SGHRS and CDR2 YFSETQ come from the germline V gene. This CDR3 contains 14 residues. The CDR3: CASSLAGQGNGYTF. CDR3 sequence (DNA): TGCGCCAGCAGCTTGGCGGGACAGGGCAACGGCTACACCTTC.

This clonotype was observed many times. This rearrangement joins TRBV3-1 to TRBJ2-3; perhaps TRBD1 as D (6 bases). With 4 bases removed from V and 2 bases from J, the gap between germline ends came to 16 bases. The germline V gene encodes CDR1 LGHDT and CDR2 YNNKEL (reference sequence). This CDR3 has 16 residues. The CDR3: CASSPRRRGYTDTQYF. The CDR3 DNA is TGTGCCAGCAGCCCCCGACGCAGGGGATACACAGATACGCAGTATTTT.

This clonotype was counted many times. The V call is TRBV9, the J call TRBJ1-6; D gene unclear. Trimming took off 0 bases at V and 2 bases at J, with 15 bases between the two ends. Germline V gene sequence: CDR1 SGDLS, CDR2 YYNGEE. This CDR3 spans 18 amino acids. This CDR3 reads CASSVVRQPNTYNSPLHF. As DNA, the CDR3 is TGTGCCAGCAGCGTAGTTCGGCAGCCAAATACCTATAATTCACCCCTCCACTTT.

This clonotype occurred many times. This sequence joins TRBV4-3 and TRBJ1-5; the D is unclear. The length of the CDR3 is 16 residues. Germline CDR1 LGHNA, CDR2 YSLEER. Trimming pared 0 bases from V and 6 bases from J, leaving 15 bases between. CDR3 coding DNA: TGCGCCAGCAGCCAAGAGTTTGCGGGGATCGCTCAGCCCCAGCATTTT. Translating gives CASSQEFAGIAQPQHF.

Regarding this clonotype: This may come from a read error, since a much larger clone is one base off. This rearrangement joins TRBV19 to TRBJ2-1, with D possibly matching TRBD1 (5 bases). CDR1 is LNHDA, CDR2 SQIVND, per germline (reference sequence). The CDR3 contains 17 residues. V lost 8 bases to trimming and J lost 1 base, with 21 bases between them. This chain's CDR3 is CASGSKPGLGSYNEQFF. Written as DNA, the CDR3 is TGTGCCAGTGGTAGTAAGCCAGGGTTAGGGTCCTACAATGAGCAGTTCTTC.

In this sample, this clonotype turned up many times. The chain uses TRBV27 and TRBJ2-1; 8 bases are a match to TRBD1. Germline V gene sequence: CDR1 MNHEY, CDR2 SMNVEV (reference sequence). This CDR3 is 14 amino acids long. V dropped 9 bases and J dropped 5; count of bases not matched to a gene: 9. Here the CDR3 DNA reads TGTGCCAGTTCCACGGGGACAGGAGACAATGAGCAGTTCTTC. Translating it yields CASSTGTGDNEQFF.

This clonotype was found many times. V and J are TRBV6-5 and TRBJ1-5, with D unresolved. CDR1 and CDR2 (germline): MNHEY, SVGAGI. Deletions cut 2 bases from V and 1 base from J, with 15 bases between. The CDR3 extends over 17 amino acids. CDR3 in DNA: TGTGCCAGCAGTTACGGGGTTGTATTGGGGAGCAATCAGCCCCAGCATTTT. Translated: CASSYGVVLGSNQPQHF.

This clonotype was found many times. V usage is TRBV5-1 and J usage is TRBJ2-6; weak D call: TRBD2 (5 bases). Germline CDR1 SGHRS, CDR2 YFSETQ. This CDR3 is 14 amino acids long. The V and J ends lost 4 bases and 4 bases respectively, with 9 bases between them. The CDR3 reads CASSDTGGANVLTF. The CDR3 DNA is TGCGCCAGCAGCGATACGGGGGGGGCCAACGTCCTGACTTTC.

This clonotype was counted ten times or more. The V call is TRBV13, the J call TRBJ2-4, with 8 bases identical to TRBD1. CDR1 is PRHDT, CDR2 FYEKMQ, per germline (reference sequence). This CDR3 spans 14 amino acids. V dropped 5 bases and J dropped 9; count of bases not matched to a gene: 9. Written as DNA, the CDR3 is TGTGCCAGCAGCCTTAGGACAGGGAAGGTCATTCAGTACTTC. Amino acids: CASSLRTGKVIQYF.

Ten or more counts support this clonotype. This sequence joins TRBV20-1 and TRBJ1-1, with TRBD1 matching 7 bases. The germline CDR1 and CDR2 sequences are DFQATT and SNEGSKA (reference sequence). The V and J ends lost 5 bases and 3 bases, in that order; junction bases with no gene match: 15. This CDR3 spans 16 amino acids. CDR3 in amino acids: CSAYERGQTLHTEAFF. The CDR3 region has the DNA TGCAGTGCTTACGAGAGGGGACAGACCCTTCACACTGAAGCTTTCTTT.

Concerning this clonotype itself: It may be a read error: a sequence one base away is much more abundant. V usage is TRBV4-2 and J usage is TRBJ1-1; no firm D call. The germline CDR1 and CDR2 sequences are LGHNA and YNFKEQ. V dropped 5 bases and J dropped 8 bases, with 15 bases sitting between them. The CDR3 is 13 residues long. The CDR3, as DNA: TGTGCCAGCAGCAAAACTCCGGGTCGGGAAGCTTTCTTT. Translated: CASSKTPGREAFF.

This clonotype was seen just once. This chain links TRBV6-2 or TRBV6-3 with TRBJ2-3; D assignment may be TRBD1 or TRBD2 (5 bases each). V was cut by 0 bases and J by 5 bases, with 18 bases left in between. There are 17 residues in the CDR3. Per the germline V gene, CDR1 is MNHEY and CDR2 is SVGEGT. The CDR3 coding sequence is TGTGCCAGCAGTTACTCCGCCGGGACCAGAAGCCTAGATACGCAGTATTTT. The encoded protein is CASSYSAGTRSLDTQYF.

The J gene is TRBJ1-1, the V gene TRBV18; 9 nucleotides agree with TRBD1. Germline V gene sequence: CDR1 KGHSH, CDR2 LQKENI. Losses at the gene ends were 0 bases for V and 6 bases for J; bases not matched to a gene: 5. This CDR3 has 15 amino acids. The CDR3 loop is CASSPPTRQGAEAFF. CDR3 bases: TGTGCCAGCTCACCACCGACGCGACAGGGGGCTGAAGCTTTCTTT. Full variable domain (rest looked up from reference TRBV18 and TRBJ1-1): NAGVMQNPRHLVRRRGQEARLRCSPMKGHSHVYWYRQLPEEGLKFMVYLQKENIIDESGMPKERFSAEFPKEGPSILRIQQVVRGDSAAYFCASSPPTRQGAEAFFGQGTRLTVV.

This clonotype was recorded at least ten times. The V and J genes are TRBV9 and TRBJ2-1; 8 bases are a match to TRBD2. The CDR3 has 16 amino acids. The trim removed 0 bases at V and 4 bases at J, leaving 6 bases unmatched. Germline CDR1 reads SGDLS; CDR2 reads YYNGEE. CDR3 amino acids: CASSVAGGPLYNEQFF. The CDR3 DNA sequence: TGTGCCAGCAGCGTAGCGGGAGGGCCTCTTTACAATGAGCAGTTCTTC.

The sample holds a few counts of this clonotype. V gene TRBV14 combines with J gene TRBJ2-2; TRBD2 might be the D (5 bases). CDR1 is SGHDN and CDR2 is FVKESK in the germline V gene. This CDR3 is built from 17 residues. V shed 4 bases and J shed 8 bases, with 23 bases lying between them. The CDR3 here is CASSLQRVPGRRGELFF. The CDR3 DNA sequence: TGTGCCAGCAGCCTACAACGAGTGCCAGGCCGGAGGGGGGAGCTGTTTTTT.

This clonotype was observed many times. The chain is built from TRBV7-2 and TRBJ1-2; D gene unclear. The CDR3 has 15 amino acids. Germline assignment: CDR1 SGHTA and CDR2 FQGNSA. Trimming cost V 4 bases and J 8 bases, with 20 bases left between them. In DNA, the CDR3 is TGTGCCAGCAGCTCCGGGCCCTATCCTTCGGGAGGCTACACCTTC. As protein: CASSSGPYPSGGYTF.

This clonotype was detected a few times. V and J are TRBV20-1 and TRBJ2-2, with a tentative D call TRBD2 (5 bases). The CDR3 consists of 16 residues. Trimming took off 5 bases at V and 1 base at J, with 17 bases between the two ends. Germline loops: CDR1 DFQATT, CDR2 SNEGSKA (reference sequence). CDR3 sequence: CSAGNPRSGNTGELFF. The CDR3 nucleotides read TGCAGTGCTGGAAACCCGAGGAGCGGGAACACCGGGGAGCTGTTTTTT.

This clonotype showed up many times. The chain is built from TRBV7-8 and TRBJ1-2; D gene uncertain. V was trimmed by 1 base and J by 8 bases, leaving 17 bases between them. The CDR3 is 15 amino acids. CDR1 and CDR2 from the germline V gene are SGHVS and FQNEAQ. This CDR3 reads CASSLGAGRWRGYTF. CDR3 in DNA: TGTGCCAGCAGCTTAGGGGCCGGGAGGTGGCGAGGCTACACCTTC.

The sample holds many counts of this clonotype. The rearrangement joins TRBV5-1 to TRBJ2-7; TRBD1 might be the D (5 bases). V dropped 0 bases and J dropped 4 bases, with 11 bases sitting between them. Germline V gene lookup returns CDR1 SGHRS and CDR2 YFSETQ. CDR3 length: 14 residues. For the CDR3, the DNA is TGCGCCAGCAGCTTGGAGGGGCGGCCGTACGAGCAGTACTTC. Amino acids: CASSLEGRPYEQYF.

This clonotype was counted many times. The chain uses TRBV20-1 and TRBJ1-1; D gene ambiguous. The V and J ends lost 0 bases and 6 bases respectively, with 14 bases between them. CDR1 and CDR2 from the germline V gene are DFQATT and SNEGSKA (reference sequence). This CDR3 is 14 amino acids long. The CDR3 DNA reads TGCAGTGCTAGAGAAGGGCAGGCTAGATCTGAAGCTTTCTTT. This translates into CSAREGQARSEAFF.

The chain combines TRBV7-2 with TRBJ1-2; D not resolved. CDR3 length: 13 amino acids. The ends were cut back, 3 bases at V and 3 bases at J, with 8 bases in the middle. Germline CDR1 and CDR2: SGHTA and FQGNSA. CDR3 region: CASSLEPHYGYTF. The CDR3 DNA reads as TGTGCCAGCAGCTTGGAACCTCACTATGGCTACACCTTC. Combining the CDR3 with reference TRBV7-2 and TRBJ1-2 gives the whole variable domain GAGVSQSPSNKVTEKGKDVELRCDPISGHTALYWYRQSLGQGLEFLIYFQGNSAPDKSGLPSDRFSAERTGGSVSTLTIQRTQQEDSAVYLCASSLEPHYGYTFGSGTRLTVV.

The genes are TRBV20-1 and TRBJ1-5; possible D gene TRBD1, 5 bases. V lost 5 bases to trimming and J lost 3 bases, with 14 bases between them. Germline lookup yields CDR1 DFQATT and CDR2 SNEGSKA (reference sequence). The CDR3 covers 14 residues. In nucleotides, the CDR3 is TGCAGTGCTGGGGGTGGTGGGTCCAATCAGCCCCAGCATTTT. Translation: CSAGGGGSNQPQHF.

This clonotype has ten or more counts. The chain uses TRBV6-2 or TRBV6-3 and TRBJ2-7; TRBD2 might be the D (6 bases). V was shortened by 6 bases and J by 4 bases, with 10 bases between the two germline ends. Germline CDR1 reads MNHEY; CDR2 reads SVGEGT. The CDR3 length is 12 residues. Here the CDR3 DNA reads TGTGCCAGCAGCGGGAGTTGGTACGAGCAGTACTTC. Residues: CASSGSWYEQYF.

This clonotype was counted a few times. The chain carries TRBV7-9 and TRBJ2-6; no reliable D call. The V end lost 4 bases, the J end lost 2 bases, and 12 bases lay between the germline ends. Germline loops: CDR1 SEHNR, CDR2 FQNEAQ (reference sequence). The CDR3 extends over 16 amino acids. The CDR3 region has the DNA TGTGCCAGCAGCTCCCCCGTTGGGACTGGGGCCAACGTCCTGACTTTC. Its translation: CASSSPVGTGANVLTF.

Ten or more counts support this clonotype. The chain has TRBV20-1 and TRBJ2-1; TRBD2 agrees at 10 bases. The J segment lost 4 bases and the V segment lost 1 base, leaving 7 bases of the junction unmatched. The germline V gene has CDR1 DFQATT and CDR2 SNEGSKA (reference sequence). The CDR3 runs 16 residues. The CDR3 here is CSARVPSGGGYNEQFF. The CDR3 DNA reads TGCAGTGCTAGAGTCCCAAGCGGGGGGGGATACAATGAGCAGTTCTTC.

The CDR3 is CASSYSGSGGTDTQYF. The CDR3 bases are TGTGCCAGCAGTTACTCGGGCAGCGGGGGCACAGATACGCAGTATTTT. V and J are TRBV6-2 or TRBV6-3 and TRBJ2-3; 7 nucleotides align to TRBD2. Unmatched junction bases numbered 4, after V lost 0 bases and J lost 1 base. Germline CDR1 and CDR2: MNHEY and SVGEGT. The CDR3 is 16 residues long.